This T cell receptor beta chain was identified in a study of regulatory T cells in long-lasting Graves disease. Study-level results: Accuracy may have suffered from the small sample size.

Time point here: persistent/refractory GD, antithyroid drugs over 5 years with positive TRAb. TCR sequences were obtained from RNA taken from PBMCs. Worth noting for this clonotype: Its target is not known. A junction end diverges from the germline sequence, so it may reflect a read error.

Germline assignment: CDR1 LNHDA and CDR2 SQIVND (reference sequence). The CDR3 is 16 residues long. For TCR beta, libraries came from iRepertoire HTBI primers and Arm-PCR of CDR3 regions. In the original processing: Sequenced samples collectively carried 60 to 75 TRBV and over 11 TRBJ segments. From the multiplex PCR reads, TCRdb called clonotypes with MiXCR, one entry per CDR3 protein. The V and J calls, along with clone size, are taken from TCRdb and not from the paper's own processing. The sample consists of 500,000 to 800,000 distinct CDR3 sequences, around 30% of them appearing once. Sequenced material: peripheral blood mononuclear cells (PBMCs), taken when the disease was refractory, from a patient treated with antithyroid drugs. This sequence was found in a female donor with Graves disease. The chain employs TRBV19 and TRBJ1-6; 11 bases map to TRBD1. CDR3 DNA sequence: TGTGCCAGTGGTATGGGACAGGGGGCCTATAATTCACCCCTCCACTTT. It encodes CASGMGQGAYNSPLHF.